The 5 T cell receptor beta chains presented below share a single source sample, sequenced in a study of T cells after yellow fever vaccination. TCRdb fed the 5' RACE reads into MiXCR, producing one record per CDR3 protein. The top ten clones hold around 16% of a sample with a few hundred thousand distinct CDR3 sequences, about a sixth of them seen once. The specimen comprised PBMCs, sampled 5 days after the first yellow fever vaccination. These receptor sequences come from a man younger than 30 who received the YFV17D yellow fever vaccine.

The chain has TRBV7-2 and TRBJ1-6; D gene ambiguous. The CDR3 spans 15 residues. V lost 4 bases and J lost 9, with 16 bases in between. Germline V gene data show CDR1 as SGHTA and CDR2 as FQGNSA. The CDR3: CASSSPIGRSSPLHF. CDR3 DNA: TGTGCCAGCAGCTCTCCGATCGGGAGGAGTTCACCCCTCCACTTT.

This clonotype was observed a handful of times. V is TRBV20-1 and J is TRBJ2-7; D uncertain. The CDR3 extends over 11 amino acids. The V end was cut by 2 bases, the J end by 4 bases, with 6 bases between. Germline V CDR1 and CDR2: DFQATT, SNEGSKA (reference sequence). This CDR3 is CSARQVYEQYF. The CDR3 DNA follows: TGCAGTGCTAGACAGGTGTACGAGCAGTACTTC.

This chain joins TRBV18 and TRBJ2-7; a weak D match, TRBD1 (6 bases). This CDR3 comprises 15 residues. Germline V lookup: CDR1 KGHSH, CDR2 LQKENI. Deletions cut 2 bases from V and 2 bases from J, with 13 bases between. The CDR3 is CASSPGVRGPYEQYV. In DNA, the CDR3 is TGTGCCAGCTCACCAGGGGTCAGGGGTCCCTACGAGCAGTACGTC.

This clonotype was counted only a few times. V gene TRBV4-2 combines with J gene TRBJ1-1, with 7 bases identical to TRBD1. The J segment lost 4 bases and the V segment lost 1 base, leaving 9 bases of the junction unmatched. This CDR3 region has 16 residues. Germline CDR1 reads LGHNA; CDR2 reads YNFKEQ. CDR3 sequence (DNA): TGTGCCAGCAGCCAAGCGACGACAGGGCAGCGCACTGAAGCTTTCTTT. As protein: CASSQATTGQRTEAFF.

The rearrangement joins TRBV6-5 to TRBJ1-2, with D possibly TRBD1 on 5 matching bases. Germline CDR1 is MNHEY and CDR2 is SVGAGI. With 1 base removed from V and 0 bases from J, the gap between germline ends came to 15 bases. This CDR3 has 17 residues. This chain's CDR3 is CASSYFAGVVANYGYTF. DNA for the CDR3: TGTGCCAGCAGTTACTTTGCGGGGGTCGTAGCTAACTATGGCTACACCTTC.